This TCR beta chain was obtained from a study of blood T cells in healthy people across ages. Regarding the study as a whole: Older age coincided with a roughly linear decline in TCR beta diversity per million T cells.

Germline trimming cut 5 bases from V and 0 bases from J; bases unmatched to any gene: 7. CDR3 length equals 16 residues. The germline V gene encodes CDR1 MNHEY and CDR2 SVGEGT. It was with a sample-barcoded 5' primer and a J-beta primer mix that a second PCR of roughly 6 to 11 cycles was run. All cDNA molecules were each tagged by a template-switch adaptor with 12 random nucleotides. TCRdb re-called the 5' RACE reads with MiXCR, one entry per CDR3 protein. The table lists 1.6 million or so distinct CDR3 sequences, about 31% of them singletons. Remarks on this clonotype: Its antigen is undetermined.

Per sample, a minimum of 6.5 million PBMCs were isolated. The amount of total RNA extracted per sample was at least 5.5 micrograms. This TCR derives from a woman aged 25-40 years in good health. The specimen was blood. V is TRBV6-2 or TRBV6-3 and J is TRBJ2-3, with TRBD2 matching 8 bases. CDR3 in DNA: TGTGCCAGCAGTACTTGGACTAGCCCTAGCACAGATACGCAGTATTTT. It specifies CASSTWTSPSTDTQYF.